Presented here are 20 T cell receptor beta chains from one specimen sequenced in a study of OX40 agonist ivuxolimab in advanced cancers. Some clones are missing from TCRdb's copy, which holds only in-frame ones; the method was immunoSEQ multiplex PCR. The profile shows 65,000 to 80,000 clones, 90% of them singletons. The sequenced sample was CD4+ or CD8+ T cells sorted from blood, obtained in a trial of the OX40 agonist ivuxolimab. Receptors originate from an adult with an advanced solid tumor such as melanoma, head and neck, liver or kidney cancer.

This chain uses TRBV15 with TRBJ2-2, with D maybe TRBD1 (6 bases). Trimming left V 5 bases short and J 1 base short, with 17 bases between. The V gene's germline CDR1 is LNHNV and CDR2 YYDKDF (reference sequence). The CDR3 is 17 residues long. The CDR3 loop reads CATSSKPDSGNTGELFF. Written as DNA, the CDR3 is TGTGCCACCAGCTCAAAACCGGACAGTGGGAACACCGGGGAGCTGTTTTTT.

V is TRBV7-2 and J is TRBJ2-1; maybe TRBD2 (6 bases). Germline CDR1 reads SGHTA; CDR2 reads FQGNSA. The CDR3 runs 11 residues. V was trimmed by 8 bases and J by 4 bases, leaving 6 bases between them. The CDR3 loop is CASRGYNEQFF. CDR3 bases: TGTGCCAGCCGGGGGTACAATGAGCAGTTCTTC.

Only one count was recorded for this clone. Within the sample, other DNA sequences also encode this same CDR3. This sequence joins TRBV18 and TRBJ1-1; tentatively, D is TRBD1 (5 bases). There are 16 residues in the CDR3. The germline gives CDR1 KGHSH, CDR2 LQKENI. With 0 bases removed from V and 2 bases from J, the gap between germline ends came to 13 bases. CDR3 amino acids: CASSPPAGLGNTEAFF. CDR3 coding DNA: TGTGCCAGCTCACCACCTGCAGGGTTGGGAAACACTGAAGCTTTCTTT.

The chain combines TRBV27 with TRBJ2-7; 7 nucleotides match TRBD1. V shed 0 bases, J shed 2 bases, and the junction held 4 bases outside the gene matches. The CDR3 runs 15 residues. Germline CDR1 reads MNHEY; CDR2 reads SMNVEV (reference sequence). The CDR3: CASSLSGTAPYEQYF. The CDR3 DNA is TGTGCCAGCAGTTTATCAGGGACAGCTCCCTACGAGCAGTACTTC.

The V call is TRBV5-4, the J call TRBJ1-2; no clear D gene. The ends were cut back, 0 bases at V and 2 bases at J, with 5 bases in the middle. Germline CDR1 reads SGHNT; CDR2 reads YYREEE (reference sequence). The CDR3 loop spans 13 amino acids. The DNA of the CDR3 is TGTGCCAGCAGCTTGGGAGGGAACTATGGCTACACCTTC. Its translation: CASSLGGNYGYTF.

This clone has a single count. This chain joins TRBV7-9 and TRBJ1-1; 10 bases match TRBD1. The germline gives CDR1 SEHNR, CDR2 FQNEAQ (reference sequence). There are 16 residues in the CDR3. V dropped 5 bases and J dropped 4; count of bases not matched to a gene: 10. Here the CDR3 DNA reads TGTGCCAGCAGCCTAAGACAGGGGGCGTGGGTCACTGAAGCTTTCTTT. It encodes CASSLRQGAWVTEAFF.

This chain joins TRBV5-1 and TRBJ2-2; D gene ambiguous. V was trimmed by 0 bases and J by 2 bases, leaving 11 bases between them. Germline loops: CDR1 SGHRS, CDR2 YFSETQ. This CDR3 has 16 residues. The CDR3 DNA is TGCGCCAGCAGCTTGGTCTGGGTCCCCAACACCGGGGAGCTGTTTTTT. It codes for CASSLVWVPNTGELFF.

This clone was detected once. The chain has TRBV4-3 and TRBJ1-4; the match to TRBD1 covers 11 bases. Losses at the gene ends were 3 bases for V and 3 bases for J; bases not matched to a gene: 12. Germline V CDR1 and CDR2: LGHNA, YSLEER. The CDR3 extends over 19 amino acids. This CDR3 reads CASSQRGQGAGSSNEKLFF. The CDR3, as DNA: TGCGCCAGCAGCCAGAGAGGACAGGGGGCCGGATCGTCTAATGAAAAACTGTTTTTT.

This rearrangement joins TRBV6-5 to TRBJ1-1; the match to TRBD1 covers 7 bases. This CDR3 contains 15 residues. Unmatched junction bases numbered 10, after V lost 5 bases and J lost 4 bases. Germline CDR1 reads MNHEY; CDR2 reads SVGAGI. DNA of the CDR3: TGTGCCAGCAGTCTCCGGGGACAGCTGCTCACTGAAGCTTTCTTT. Translated, it gives CASSLRGQLLTEAFF.

The genes are TRBV11-3 and TRBJ1-5; no definite D call. The germline gives CDR1 SGHNT, CDR2 YENEEA. The CDR3 extends over 14 amino acids. Trimming removed 3 bases from V and 3 bases from J, with 9 bases in between. For the CDR3, the DNA is TGTGCCAGCAGCTTGTCCGGGGTCAATCAGCCCCAGCATTTT. This sequence encodes CASSLSGVNQPQHF.

This clone was recorded once. The chain couples TRBV4-3 to TRBJ2-4, with D unclear. Germline V gives CDR1 LGHNA, CDR2 YSLEER. This CDR3 has 13 residues. Trimming shortened V by 1 base and J by 5 bases, and 6 bases separated the two germline ends. Written as DNA, the CDR3 is TGCGCCAGCAGCCAAGGGGGTCAAAACATTCAGTACTTC. This translates into CASSQGGQNIQYF.

This chain connects TRBV6-6 to TRBJ1-5, with 8 bases aligning to TRBD1. The CDR3 length is 15 residues. Trimming cost V 2 bases and J 7 bases; bases outside gene matches: 7. The germline gives CDR1 MNHNY, CDR2 SVGAGI (reference sequence). The CDR3 protein is CASSYESQGVQPQHF. CDR3 sequence (DNA): TGTGCCAGCAGTTACGAGTCACAGGGGGTACAGCCCCAGCATTTT.

The genes are TRBV5-6 and TRBJ2-7, with TRBD1 matching over 7 bases. Germline V gene data show CDR1 as SGHDT and CDR2 as YYEEEE. This CDR3 spans 16 amino acids. J was trimmed by 2 bases and V by 5 bases; bases with no gene match: 13. This CDR3 reads CASSSRSLGQTYEQYF. For the CDR3, the DNA is TGTGCCAGCAGTTCCCGCTCCTTGGGACAGACCTACGAGCAGTACTTC.

The CDR3 here is CASSYSPGNTDTQYF. DNA of the CDR3: TGTGCCAGCAGTTACTCGCCCGGCAACACAGATACGCAGTATTTT. The V and J genes are TRBV6-5 and TRBJ2-3; D call uncertain. Germline loops: CDR1 MNHEY, CDR2 SVGAGI. CDR3 length: 15 residues. Trimming cost V 0 bases and J 2 bases, with 9 bases left between them.

J is TRBJ1-1 and V is TRBV20-1; a weak D match, TRBD1 (5 bases). CDR3 size: 9 residues. V was clipped by 4 bases and J by 10 bases, with 7 bases between them. Germline CDR1 DFQATT, CDR2 SNEGSKA (reference sequence). This CDR3 reads CSATGLAFF. The DNA of the CDR3 is TGCAGTGCTACAGGGTTAGCTTTCTTT.

The chain carries TRBV28 and TRBJ2-2; either TRBD1 or TRBD2 may supply D (6 bases each). This CDR3 is 15 amino acids long. Germline V gene lookup returns CDR1 MDHEN and CDR2 SYDVKM. V lost 2 bases and J lost 6, with 13 bases in between. CDR3 residues: CASSLGRGLAGELFF. CDR3 DNA sequence: TGTGCCAGCAGTTTAGGCAGGGGACTTGCCGGGGAGCTGTTTTTT.

The genes are TRBV10-3 and TRBJ2-7; TRBD1 aligns across 8 bases. V lost 3 bases to trimming and J lost 3 bases; unmatched junction nucleotides: 4. The CDR3 has 14 amino acids. Germline CDR1 reads ENHRY; CDR2 reads SYGVKD. The CDR3 sequence is CAISEGQGYYEQYF. The CDR3 DNA is TGTGCCATCAGTGAAGGACAGGGATACTACGAGCAGTACTTC.

The rearrangement links TRBV30 to TRBJ2-7; 7 bases are shared with TRBD2. The CDR3 totals 16 residues. The V gene's germline CDR1 is GTSNPN and CDR2 SVGIG (reference sequence). V lost 0 bases to trimming and J lost 0 bases; unmatched junction nucleotides: 8. DNA for the CDR3: TGTGCCTGGAGTGTACAATGGCGGGAGCGCTCCTACGAGCAGTACTTC. It specifies CAWSVQWRERSYEQYF.

The V call is TRBV4-3, the J call TRBJ1-5, with TRBD1 matching over 7 bases. The CDR3 covers 15 residues. Looked up from germline, CDR1 is LGHNA and CDR2 is YSLEER. V was clipped by 0 bases and J by 5 bases; unmatched bases: 4. This chain's CDR3 is CASSQDGRGHQPQHF. The CDR3 nucleotides are TGCGCCAGCAGCCAAGATGGAAGGGGGCATCAGCCCCAGCATTTT.

The V call is TRBV18, the J call TRBJ2-3; 11 nucleotides agree with TRBD2. The germline CDR1 and CDR2 sequences are KGHSH and LQKENI. Trimming at V came to 3 bases and at J to 7 bases, leaving 6 bases not matched to a gene. The CDR3 runs 15 residues. This CDR3 is CASSPGTSGVYTQYF. The CDR3 DNA reads TGTGCCAGCTCACCCGGGACTAGCGGCGTATATACGCAGTATTTT.